The 31 T cell receptor beta chains reported below all come from one sample, sequenced in a study of radiotherapy plus CTLA-4 blockade in lung cancer. Libraries were prepared by immunoSEQ multiplex PCR; TCRdb keeps only in-frame clonotypes and omits some of them. This sample has 40,000 to 45,000 clones, with more than 65% found just once. The source material was peripheral blood, sampled from a patient treated with radiotherapy plus ipilimumab. The receptors originated from a human donor with non-small cell lung cancer who had stable disease on radiotherapy plus ipilimumab.

The chain is built from TRBV5-6 and TRBJ1-5; TRBD1 matches 7 bases. V was clipped by 4 bases and J by 2 bases; unmatched bases: 9. Germline loops: CDR1 SGHDT, CDR2 YYEEEE. This CDR3 has 16 amino acids. CDR3 region: CASSRTGTGGNQPQHF. The CDR3 bases are TGTGCCAGCAGCCGGACAGGAACCGGGGGCAATCAGCCCCAGCATTTT. Looking up the rest from reference TRBV5-6 and TRBJ1-5 gives the full variable domain: DAGVTQSPTHLIKTRGQQVTLRCSPKSGHDTVSWYQQALGQGPQFIFQYYEEEERQRGNFPDRFSGHQFPNYSSELNVNALLLGDSALYLCASSRTGTGGNQPQHFGDGTRLSIL.

The rearrangement links TRBV20-1 to TRBJ1-2; no firm D call. The CDR3 runs 11 residues. Germline CDR1 DFQATT, CDR2 SNEGSKA (reference sequence). V was trimmed by 3 bases and J by 4 bases, leaving 6 bases between them. CDR3 loop: CSARLGYGYTF. The CDR3 DNA reads as TGCAGTGCTAGGCTCGGCTATGGCTACACCTTC.

This clone was observed a single time. This chain uses TRBV5-1 with TRBJ2-2, with 7 bases identical to TRBD2. CDR1 is SGHRS, CDR2 YFSETQ, per germline. Losses at the gene ends were 7 bases for V and 4 bases for J; bases not matched to a gene: 7. The CDR3 sequence is 14 residues long. CDR3 coding DNA: TGCGCCAGCGGGAGGGAGGGGAGCACCGGGGAGCTGTTTTTT. The encoded protein is CASGREGSTGELFF.

The chain links TRBV30 to TRBJ1-2; TRBD1 is a possible D gene (5 bases). The V gene lost 5 bases and the J gene lost 2 bases, with 12 bases spanning the gap. This CDR3 contains 13 residues. Per the germline V gene, CDR1 is GTSNPN and CDR2 is SVGIG (reference sequence). CDR3: CAWARQTNYGYTF. The DNA for the CDR3 is TGTGCCTGGGCCAGACAGACAAACTATGGCTACACCTTC. Complete variable domain (other parts from reference TRBV30 and TRBJ1-2): SQTIHQWPATLVQPVGSPLSLECTVEGTSNPNLYWYRQAAGRGLQLLFYSVGIGQISSEVPQNLSASRPQDRQFILSSKKLLLSDSGFYLCAWARQTNYGYTFGSGTRLTVV.

The chain is built from TRBV6-6 and TRBJ2-1, with 8 bases fitting TRBD2. Germline V gives CDR1 MNHNY, CDR2 SVGAGI (reference sequence). Losses at the gene ends were 5 bases for V and 4 bases for J; bases not matched to a gene: 10. The CDR3 contains 16 residues. The CDR3 spells CASSPQRAGGYNEQFF. The CDR3, as DNA: TGTGCCAGCAGTCCCCAGAGGGCGGGGGGTTACAATGAGCAGTTCTTC.

The J gene is TRBJ2-5, the V gene TRBV7-6; D remains unclear. This CDR3 region has 12 residues. Germline V CDR1 and CDR2: SGHVS, FNYEAQ. Trimming took 1 base from V and 4 from J, leaving 4 bases between them. The CDR3 DNA follows: TGTGCCAGCAGCTTAGTTCGAGAGACCCAGTACTTC. Protein: CASSLVRETQYF.

The genes are TRBV27 and TRBJ2-5; 7 bases are shared with TRBD1. CDR3 length equals 16 residues. V gave up 1 base and J gave up 5 bases; unmatched junction bases: 10. Germline V gene data show CDR1 as MNHEY and CDR2 as SMNVEV (reference sequence). The CDR3 DNA reads as TGTGCCAGCAGTTTATATAGGGGGCACTCTCTGGAGACCCAGTACTTC. It encodes CASSLYRGHSLETQYF.

This clone is medium-sized in the sample. The chain is built from TRBV10-3 and TRBJ1-1; D possibly corresponds to TRBD1 (6 bases). Trimming removed 0 bases from V and 8 bases from J, with 7 bases in between. CDR3 size: 12 residues. Germline CDR1 ENHRY, CDR2 SYGVKD. CDR3 sequence reads: CAISESGTEAFF. DNA of the CDR3: TGTGCCATCAGTGAGTCCGGGACAGAAGCTTTCTTT.

This sequence joins TRBV14 and TRBJ2-1, with 11 positions matching TRBD1. With V trimmed by 5 bases and J by 5 bases, 8 bases remained unmatched. The CDR3 is 16 amino acids. Looked up from germline, CDR1 is SGHDN and CDR2 is FVKESK. The CDR3 coding sequence is TGTGCCAGCAGCTCAGAACCGGGACAGGGGGACAATGAGCAGTTCTTC. Its protein is CASSSEPGQGDNEQFF.

The chain links TRBV2 to TRBJ2-7; D remains ambiguous. CDR3 size: 14 residues. V lost 2 bases and J lost 2, with 10 bases in between. In germline, CDR1 is SNHLY, CDR2 FYNNEI. Written as DNA, the CDR3 is TGTGCCAGCAGTGAAACGGCTAGTGCCTACGAGCAGTACTTC. It specifies CASSETASAYEQYF.

V is TRBV10-3 and J is TRBJ2-3; TRBD2 agrees at 12 bases. The germline CDR1 and CDR2 sequences are ENHRY and SYGVKD. V was clipped by 5 bases and J by 2 bases; unmatched bases: 11. This CDR3 is 18 amino acids long. As DNA, the CDR3 is TGTGCCATCAGTCTTAATCTCCGGACTAGCGGGGACACAGATACGCAGTATTTT. Translating it yields CAISLNLRTSGDTDTQYF.

The genes are TRBV27 and TRBJ1-2; 10 bases align to TRBD1. The germline V gene encodes CDR1 MNHEY and CDR2 SMNVEV (reference sequence). CDR3 size: 15 residues. With 5 bases clipped from V and 6 bases from J, the junction kept 9 bases outside the gene matches. CDR3 nucleotides: TGTGCCAGCAGTCCCCGGACAGGGGGTAGGGATGGCTACACCTTC. It specifies CASSPRTGGRDGYTF.

This clone was detected only a few times. This chain links TRBV4-1 with TRBJ2-3; 8 positions agree with TRBD2. This CDR3 is built from 16 residues. Trimming at V came to 1 base and at J to 7 bases, leaving 10 bases not matched to a gene. The germline V gene has CDR1 MGHRA and CDR2 YSYEKL. CDR3 bases: TGCGCCAGCAGCCAAGGGGCGGGGGGAGCTTTATATACGCAGTATTTT. It translates to CASSQGAGGALYTQYF.

The genes are TRBV7-8 and TRBJ2-7, with a possible D match to TRBD2 (5 bases). Germline-derived CDR1 and CDR2 are SGHVS and FQNEAQ. This CDR3 has 16 residues. V was clipped by 1 base and J by 0 bases, with 13 bases between them. CDR3 in amino acids: CASSLGVRGVSYEQYF. CDR3 DNA sequence: TGTGCCAGCAGCTTAGGGGTCCGGGGAGTCTCCTACGAGCAGTACTTC.

V usage is TRBV11-2 and J usage is TRBJ1-5; D possibly corresponds to TRBD1 (5 bases). The V and J ends lost 3 bases and 6 bases respectively, with 9 bases between them. Germline V gene sequence: CDR1 SGHAT, CDR2 FQNNGV. This CDR3 spans 13 amino acids. The CDR3 DNA reads TGTGCCAGCAGCTTGGAAAGGGGTCAGCCCCAGCATTTT. Its protein is CASSLERGQPQHF. Filled out from reference TRBV11-2 and TRBJ1-5, the complete variable domain reads EAGVAQSPRYKIIEKRQSVAFWCNPISGHATLYWYQQILGQGPKLLIQFQNNGVVDDSQLPKDRFSAERLKGVDSTLKIQPAKLEDSAVYLCASSLERGQPQHFGDGTRLSIL.

The V and J genes are TRBV5-1 and TRBJ1-2, with D possibly matching TRBD1 (6 bases). V lost 3 bases and J lost 8, with 14 bases in between. This CDR3 comprises 13 residues. Germline lookup yields CDR1 SGHRS and CDR2 YFSETQ. CDR3 bases: TGCGCCAGCAGCTCCCCCGGGACAAGGGGCTACACCTTC. This encodes CASSSPGTRGYTF.

Notes on this clone: The same CDR3 is also encoded by other DNA sequences in this sample. The chain joins TRBV19 to TRBJ2-7, with a weak D call TRBD1 (5 bases). Trimming stripped 3 bases from V and 2 bases from J, with 8 bases between. Germline assignment: CDR1 LNHDA and CDR2 SQIVND (reference sequence). CDR3 length: 13 residues. The CDR3 reads CASSIWGAYEQYF. CDR3 in DNA: TGTGCCAGTAGTATTTGGGGCGCCTACGAGCAGTACTTC.

This clone was counted once. The V call is TRBV6-1, the J call TRBJ2-7; perhaps TRBD1 as D (6 bases). V was clipped by 10 bases and J by 5 bases, with 15 bases between them. Germline CDR1 and CDR2: MNHNS and SASEGT. This CDR3 is 12 amino acids long. The CDR3 region has the DNA TGTGCCACCGCAGGGGTAGGAGACGAGCAGTACTTC. This encodes CATAGVGDEQYF.

The chain is built from TRBV5-8 and TRBJ1-6, with 7 positions matching TRBD1. This CDR3 has 15 residues. CDR1 and CDR2 from the germline V gene are SGHTS and YDEGEE. V trimming: 4 bases; J trimming: 9 bases; junction bases outside the gene matches: 10. As DNA, the CDR3 is TGTGCCAGCAGCCCCCGGGGACAGCCTTTTTCACCCCTCCACTTT. Translation gives CASSPRGQPFSPLHF.

The table lists this clone with a few counts. The chain employs TRBV10-3 and TRBJ2-3, with TRBD1 matching over 9 bases. The CDR3 has 15 residues. Germline trimming cut 6 bases from V and 4 bases from J; bases unmatched to any gene: 8. Germline CDR1 is ENHRY and CDR2 is SYGVKD. CDR3 sequence (DNA): TGTGCCATCAGACTGGGACAGGGAGCAGCAGATACGCAGTATTTT. It yields the protein CAIRLGQGAADTQYF.

The chain has TRBV12-5 and TRBJ2-1; TRBD2 matches 7 bases. Germline trimming cut 0 bases from V and 0 bases from J; bases unmatched to any gene: 5. CDR1 is LGHNT and CDR2 is FRNRAP in the germline V gene. This CDR3 has 17 residues. The CDR3 loop reads CASGLVGKRGSYNEQFF. The CDR3 DNA is TGTGCTAGTGGTTTGGTCGGGAAGCGGGGCTCCTACAATGAGCAGTTCTTC.

The V call is TRBV29-1, the J call TRBJ1-2; 11 bases line up with TRBD1. Germline trimming cut 8 bases from V and 7 bases from J; bases unmatched to any gene: 12. The CDR3 spans 14 residues. Germline CDR1 is SQVTM and CDR2 is ANQGSEA. CDR3 DNA: TGCAGCACGTGGGACGGACAGGGGGCTGTTGGCTACACCTTC. This translates into CSTWDGQGAVGYTF.

This clone was recorded only once. The chain couples TRBV27 to TRBJ2-1; 9 nucleotides line up with TRBD1. The CDR3 runs to 15 residues. J gave up 8 bases and V 5 bases, and 10 bases lay outside the gene matches. Germline V gives CDR1 MNHEY, CDR2 SMNVEV (reference sequence). The CDR3 DNA follows: TGTGCCAGCAGTCCCGGGACAGGGTTAGGGGATGAGCAGTTCTTC. This translates into CASSPGTGLGDEQFF.

The V gene is TRBV11-2, the J gene TRBJ1-4; D may be TRBD1 (6 bases). The CDR3 contains 17 residues. In germline, CDR1 is SGHAT, CDR2 FQNNGV. The ends were cut back, 1 base at V and 3 bases at J, with 15 bases in the middle. The CDR3 DNA reads TGTGCCAGCAGCTTAGGGTCTACAGGGCGGGCTAATGAAAAACTGTTTTTT. Protein: CASSLGSTGRANEKLFF.

The chain employs TRBV5-4 and TRBJ2-7; 9 bases match TRBD2. J was trimmed by 5 bases and V by 4 bases; bases with no gene match: 4. The germline V gene encodes CDR1 SGHNT and CDR2 YYREEE (reference sequence). The length of the CDR3 is 13 residues. CDR3 DNA sequence: TGTGCCAGCAGCCCGGGACTAGCTGACGAGCAGTACTTC. It codes for CASSPGLADEQYF.

The V call is TRBV11-3, the J call TRBJ1-3, with no clear D. Looked up from germline, CDR1 is SGHNT and CDR2 is YENEEA. V lost 5 bases and J 4 bases, leaving 15 bases between the germline ends. This CDR3 has 15 amino acids. The CDR3: CASSPQPGVGNTIYF. CDR3 sequence (DNA): TGTGCCAGCAGCCCCCAACCCGGGGTAGGAAACACCATATATTTT.

This clone was counted a single time. The V and J genes are TRBV6-1 and TRBJ1-6; TRBD1 agrees at 10 bases. The trim removed 6 bases at V and 10 bases at J, leaving 6 bases unmatched. There are 14 residues in the CDR3. Germline values: CDR1 MNHNS, CDR2 SASEGT. The CDR3 nucleotides are TGTGCCAGCAGACCGGGACAGGGGTACTCACCCCTCCACTTT. Translating gives CASRPGQGYSPLHF.

V usage is TRBV7-9 and J usage is TRBJ1-1; TRBD1 agrees at 10 bases. Germline V lookup: CDR1 SEHNR, CDR2 FQNEAQ (reference sequence). V shed 4 bases, J shed 4 bases, and the junction held 0 bases outside the gene matches. The CDR3 sequence is 13 residues long. In nucleotides, the CDR3 is TGTGCCAGCAGCTGGGACAGGGGCACTGAAGCTTTCTTT. Protein: CASSWDRGTEAFF.

This chain links TRBV5-1 with TRBJ1-1; D gene uncertain. Between the trimmed V and J ends, which lost 4 bases and 1 base, there was a span of 8 bases. This CDR3 has 13 residues. Germline V lookup: CDR1 SGHRS, CDR2 YFSETQ. CDR3 bases: TGCGCCAGCAGCGGAGCCAAGAACACTGAAGCTTTCTTT. Its translation is CASSGAKNTEAFF.

On this clone: The junction departs from the called germline gene at one end, perhaps through a read error. The rearrangement links TRBV30 to TRBJ2-5; tentative D call: TRBD1 (6 bases). The CDR3 is 11 amino acids. Germline CDR1 is GTSNPN and CDR2 is SVGIG (reference sequence). For the CDR3, the DNA is TGTGCCTGGACCCGGACAGAGGCCCAGTACTTC. It encodes CAWTRTEAQYF.

This clone was recorded many times. The chain recombines TRBV19 with TRBJ2-5; tentative D call: TRBD2 (7 bases). Trimming left V 6 bases short and J 5 bases short, with 16 bases between. Germline V CDR1 and CDR2: LNHDA, SQIVND (reference sequence). This CDR3 has 14 residues. CDR3 protein: CASRDGGPVETQYF. The CDR3 nucleotides read TGTGCCAGTAGAGACGGGGGGCCCGTGGAGACCCAGTACTTC.